These 18 T cell receptor beta chains share one sample of origin, sequenced in a study of T cells in Graves' hyperthyroidism and ophthalmopathy. The TCR beta CDR3 regions underwent amplification using RNA transcripts as the source. The HTBI primer set drove a first-round RT-PCR of the TCR CDR3. TCRdb recomputed calls from the multiplex PCR reads with MiXCR, one row per CDR3 protein. Of approximately 380,000 distinct CDR3 sequences detected, 18% appear once; the ten largest clones hold 40%. Sample: blood. The receptor set was obtained from a young man with Graves' ophthalmopathy.

The DNA for the CDR3 is TGCGCCAGCAGCCAAGTGGGAGGGGCAAATGAGCAGTTCTTC. Amino acid sequence: CASSQVGGANEQFF. The gene calls are TRBV4-1 and TRBJ2-1, with 7 bases aligning to TRBD2. This CDR3 spans 14 amino acids. Trimming took 1 base from V and 7 from J; bases not matched to a gene: 4. The V gene's germline CDR1 is MGHRA and CDR2 YSYEKL.

The V call is TRBV29-1, the J call TRBJ1-2, with 9 bases matching TRBD1. The V gene end was trimmed by 5 bases and the J gene end by 10 bases; junction bases not matched to a gene: 11. The CDR3 loop spans 13 amino acids. CDR1 is SQVTM, CDR2 ANQGSEA, per germline. CDR3 amino acids: CSVSQGAGIVYTF. The CDR3 coding sequence is TGCAGCGTTTCACAGGGGGCGGGGATCGTCTACACCTTC.

This clonotype was recorded a few times. CDR3 region: CASSLTGKWGTEAFF. In DNA form, the CDR3 reads TGTGCCAGCAGCTTAACAGGGAAGTGGGGCACTGAAGCTTTCTTT. This chain joins TRBV7-3 and TRBJ1-1; the D is unclear. Trimming left V 0 bases short and J 4 bases short, with 12 bases between. CDR3 size: 15 residues. CDR1 is SGHTA and CDR2 is FQGTGA in the germline V gene.

The chain has TRBV10-1 and TRBJ2-7, with a possible D match to TRBD1 (6 bases). Between the trimmed V and J ends, which lost 8 bases and 2 bases, there was a span of 13 bases. CDR1 and CDR2 from the germline V gene are WNHNN and SYGVQD (reference sequence). CDR3 size: 13 residues. The CDR3 DNA reads TGCGCCAGCTGGGACAAGCAAGCCTACGAGCAGTACTTC. This codes for CASWDKQAYEQYF.

The V call is TRBV2, the J call TRBJ2-7; D call uncertain. Germline V gene lookup returns CDR1 SNHLY and CDR2 FYNNEI. The CDR3 extends over 14 amino acids. Trimming stripped 4 bases from V and 2 bases from J, with 12 bases between. CDR3 coding DNA: TGTGCCAGCAGTGCGGATAACGGACCCTACGAGCAGTACTTC. It specifies CASSADNGPYEQYF.

Comments on this clonotype: It may be a read error: a sequence one base away is much more abundant. V usage is TRBV27 and J usage is TRBJ2-5; 7 nucleotides align to TRBD1. Germline values: CDR1 MNHEY, CDR2 SMNVEV (reference sequence). The CDR3 length is 15 residues. CDR3 sequence: CSSSSSGTEQETQYF. The CDR3 nucleotides read TGTTCCAGCAGTTCCTCCGGGACAGAGCAAGAGACCCAGTACTTC.

This clonotype was observed at least ten times. This chain connects TRBV3-1 to TRBJ2-3; TRBD2 matches 13 bases. The CDR3 contains 15 residues. With V trimmed by 6 bases and J by 2 bases, 2 bases remained unmatched. Germline CDR1 and CDR2: LGHDT and YNNKEL (reference sequence). CDR3 sequence: CASRGLAGNTDTQYF. In DNA form, the CDR3 reads TGTGCCAGCAGGGGACTAGCGGGGAACACAGATACGCAGTATTTT.

The chain joins TRBV4-1 to TRBJ1-2; 7 bases align to TRBD1. The ends lost 2 bases at V and 6 bases at J; junction bases unmatched: 12. This CDR3 comprises 16 residues. CDR1 and CDR2 (germline): MGHRA, YSYEKL. The CDR3 DNA reads TGCGCCAGCAGCCAACCAGGGGGGGGGCGAAAGGATGGCTACACCTTC. It is translated as CASSQPGGGRKDGYTF.

V and J are TRBV12-3 or TRBV12-4 and TRBJ2-7, with TRBD1 matching over 8 bases. Unmatched junction bases numbered 8, after V lost 6 bases and J lost 4 bases. The CDR3 spans 14 residues. The chain's CDR3 is CASSSGQAEYEQYF. DNA of the CDR3: TGTGCCAGCAGCTCGGGACAGGCGGAATACGAGCAGTACTTC.

The sample holds a few counts of this clonotype. The rearrangement uses TRBV7-3 and TRBJ2-2, with 8 bases identical to TRBD1. The CDR3 runs to 17 residues. Germline V gene lookup returns CDR1 SGHTA and CDR2 FQGTGA. The V gene end was trimmed by 2 bases and the J gene end by 6 bases; junction bases not matched to a gene: 11. As DNA, the CDR3 is TGTGCCAGCAGCTTAGAGGGGCCAGGGGGCGCATCCGGGGAGCTGTTTTTT. It encodes CASSLEGPGGASGELFF.

The V and J genes are TRBV4-1 and TRBJ2-2, with D maybe TRBD1 (6 bases). CDR3 length equals 15 residues. Germline lookup yields CDR1 MGHRA and CDR2 YSYEKL. V lost 2 bases and J lost 4, with 11 bases in between. The CDR3 reads CASSQPGDRTGELFF. CDR3 nucleotides: TGCGCCAGCAGCCAACCAGGGGATCGCACCGGGGAGCTGTTTTTT.

This clonotype has a handful of counts. V usage is TRBV12-3 or TRBV12-4 and J usage is TRBJ1-2; D is undetermined. The CDR3 sequence is 16 residues long. The germline V and J ends were trimmed by 4 bases and 6 bases, with 21 bases remaining between them. CDR3 nucleotides: TGTGCCAGCAGTTGGGCCGACTATCTACGGATAAATGGCTACACCTTC. Translating gives CASSWADYLRINGYTF.

This clonotype was counted ten times or more. The chain employs TRBV12-3 or TRBV12-4 and TRBJ2-5; D is ambiguous. V gave up 0 bases and J gave up 10 bases, with 6 bases separating them. CDR3 length: 11 amino acids. The CDR3 sequence is CASSLASIQYF. The CDR3 DNA sequence: TGTGCCAGCAGTTTAGCCAGCATCCAGTACTTC.

The V call is TRBV2, the J call TRBJ2-4; D uncertain. Germline V CDR1 and CDR2: SNHLY, FYNNEI. This CDR3 is 16 amino acids long. V lost 2 bases to trimming and J lost 0 bases, with 11 bases between them. The CDR3: CASSEYRTGAKNIQYF. CDR3 bases: TGTGCCAGCAGTGAATATCGGACGGGAGCCAAAAACATTCAGTACTTC.

This rearrangement joins TRBV27 to TRBJ2-7; TRBD1 might be the D (6 bases). V was pared by 5 bases and J by 2 bases, with 13 bases between. Per germline, CDR1 MNHEY and CDR2 SMNVEV (reference sequence). The CDR3 is 14 residues long. The DNA of the CDR3 is TGTGCCAGCAGTACACAGGGAAACACCTACGAGCAGTACTTC. Amino acid sequence: CASSTQGNTYEQYF.

Only one count was recorded for this clonotype. The chain carries TRBV6-2 or TRBV6-3 and TRBJ2-7; tentatively, D is TRBD2 (6 bases). This CDR3 spans 16 amino acids. Trimming removed 6 bases at V and 7 bases at J, with 25 bases between. Germline values: CDR1 MNHEY, CDR2 SVGEGT. CDR3 DNA: TGTGCCAGCAGCACTCCTGGCGGGGTCAAACGTCGGGAGCAGTACTTC. Translation gives CASSTPGGVKRREQYF.

This clonotype was found a few times. The V and J genes are TRBV27 and TRBJ1-1; D is ambiguous. Germline V gene sequence: CDR1 MNHEY, CDR2 SMNVEV (reference sequence). The CDR3 extends over 12 amino acids. V was pared by 7 bases and J by 4 bases, with 10 bases between. The CDR3: CASNMVLTEAFF. In DNA, the CDR3 is TGTGCCAGCAATATGGTGCTCACTGAAGCTTTCTTT.

This clonotype was observed a few times. This may be a read error: a much more frequent sequence differs by one nucleotide. The chain carries TRBV11-3 and TRBJ1-1; 9 bases map to TRBD1. The CDR3 sequence is 14 residues long. The junction had 1 base not matched to a gene; V was cut back by 2 bases and J by 3 bases. Germline assignment: CDR1 SGHNT and CDR2 YENEEA. CDR3 in DNA: TGTGCCAGCAGCTTAACAGGGGGCTACACTGAAGCTTTCTTT. Its protein is CASSLTGGYTEAFF.